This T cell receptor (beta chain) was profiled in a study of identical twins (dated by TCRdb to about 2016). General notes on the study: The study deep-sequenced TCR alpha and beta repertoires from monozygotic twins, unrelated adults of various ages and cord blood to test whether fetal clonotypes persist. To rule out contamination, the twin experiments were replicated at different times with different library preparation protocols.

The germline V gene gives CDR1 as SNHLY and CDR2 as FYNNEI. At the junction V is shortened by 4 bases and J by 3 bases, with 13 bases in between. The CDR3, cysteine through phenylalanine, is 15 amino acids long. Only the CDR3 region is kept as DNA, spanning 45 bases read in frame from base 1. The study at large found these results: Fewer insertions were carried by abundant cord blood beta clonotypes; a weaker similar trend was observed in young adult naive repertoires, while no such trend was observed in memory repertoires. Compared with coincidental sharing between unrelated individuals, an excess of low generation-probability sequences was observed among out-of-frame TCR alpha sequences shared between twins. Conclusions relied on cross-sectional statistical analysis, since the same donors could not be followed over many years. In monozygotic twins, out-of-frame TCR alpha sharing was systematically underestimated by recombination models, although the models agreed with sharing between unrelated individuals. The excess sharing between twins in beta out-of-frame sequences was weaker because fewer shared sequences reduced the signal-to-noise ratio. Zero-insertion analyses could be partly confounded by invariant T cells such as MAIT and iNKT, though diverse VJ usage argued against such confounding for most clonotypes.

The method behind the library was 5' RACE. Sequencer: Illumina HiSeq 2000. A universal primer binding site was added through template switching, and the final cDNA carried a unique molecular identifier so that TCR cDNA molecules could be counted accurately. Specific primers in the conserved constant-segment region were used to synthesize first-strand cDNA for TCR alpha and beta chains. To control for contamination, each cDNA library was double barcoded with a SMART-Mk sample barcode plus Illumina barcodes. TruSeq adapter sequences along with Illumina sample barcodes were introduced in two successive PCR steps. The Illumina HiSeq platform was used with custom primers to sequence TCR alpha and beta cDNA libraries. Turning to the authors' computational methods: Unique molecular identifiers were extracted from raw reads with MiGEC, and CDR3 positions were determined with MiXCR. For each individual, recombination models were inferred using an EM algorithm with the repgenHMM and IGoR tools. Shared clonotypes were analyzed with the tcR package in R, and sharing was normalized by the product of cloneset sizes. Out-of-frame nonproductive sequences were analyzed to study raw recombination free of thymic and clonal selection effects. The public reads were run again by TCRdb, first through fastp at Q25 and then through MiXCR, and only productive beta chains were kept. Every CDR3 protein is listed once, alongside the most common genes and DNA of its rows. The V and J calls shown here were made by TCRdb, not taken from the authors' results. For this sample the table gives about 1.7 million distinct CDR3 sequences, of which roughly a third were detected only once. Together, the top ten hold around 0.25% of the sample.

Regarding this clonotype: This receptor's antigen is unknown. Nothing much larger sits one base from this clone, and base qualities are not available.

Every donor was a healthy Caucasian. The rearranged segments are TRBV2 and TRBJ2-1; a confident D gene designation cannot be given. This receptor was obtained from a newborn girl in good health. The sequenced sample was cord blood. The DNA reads TGTGCCAGCAGTGGAAGGCTAGGTGGCTACAATGAGCAGTTCTTC. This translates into CASSGRLGGYNEQFF.